These 15 T cell receptor beta chains share one sample of origin, sequenced in a study of post-analysis software for immune sequencing data. Study results and limitations: The five TRBV segments detected at higher frequency in patients than in controls included TRBV5-6, TRBV5-1 and TRBV20-1.

Every TCR beta cDNA library bore unique molecular identifiers. TCRdb reprocessed the PCR reads via MiXCR and lists one record per CDR3 protein. The table includes approximately 250,000 distinct CDR3 sequences, approximately 34% detected once. Which antigens these TCRs recognize remains unknown. Sequencing was done on a sample of blood. The receptors here all came from a girl under 18 with multiple sclerosis.

This clonotype was seen a few times. A much larger clone differs by one base, so this may be a read error. This chain links TRBV12-3 or TRBV12-4 with TRBJ1-2, with TRBD1 matching 7 bases. The CDR3 is 13 residues long. DNA for the CDR3: TGTGCCGGCAGTCTCAGGGGGGGCTATGGCTACACCTTC. It codes for CAGSLRGGYGYTF.

V usage is TRBV19 and J usage is TRBJ2-4; D is unresolved. Germline CDR1 is LNHDA and CDR2 is SQIVND (reference sequence). Between the trimmed V and J ends, which lost 5 bases and 0 bases, there was a span of 8 bases. CDR3 length: 14 residues. This CDR3 is CASSEAVAKNIQYF. CDR3 nucleotide sequence: TGTGCCAGTAGTGAGGCAGTAGCCAAAAACATTCAGTACTTC.

This clonotype was detected ten times or more. This sequence joins TRBV7-2 and TRBJ2-1, with TRBD2 matching over 10 bases. V lost 1 base to trimming and J lost 3 bases; unmatched junction nucleotides: 6. Germline V gene sequence: CDR1 SGHTA, CDR2 FQGNSA. The CDR3 is made up of 17 amino acids. As DNA, the CDR3 is TGTGCCAGCAGCTTAGAGGGGACTAGCGCCTACTACAATGAGCAGTTCTTC. This gives the protein CASSLEGTSAYYNEQFF.

This clonotype was detected ten times or more. This sequence joins TRBV12-3 or TRBV12-4 and TRBJ2-1, with 7 positions matching TRBD1. Trimming at V came to 6 bases and at J to 6 bases, leaving 11 bases not matched to a gene. The CDR3 extends over 15 amino acids. The CDR3, as DNA: TGTGCCAGCAGAGAAGGACTGACAGGGTCCAATGAGCAGTTCTTC. Encoded protein: CASREGLTGSNEQFF.

About this clonotype: The junction departs from germline at one end; a sequencing error may be responsible. The chain couples TRBV5-1 to TRBJ2-2; perhaps TRBD2 as D (5 bases). CDR1 and CDR2 from the germline V gene are SGHRS and YFSETQ. CDR3 length: 15 residues. The CDR3 protein is CASSFSETNTGERFF. For the CDR3, the DNA is TGCGCCAGCAGCTTCAGCGAGACGAACACCGGGGAGCGGTTTTTT.

The chain combines TRBV20-1 with TRBJ2-5; TRBD2 might be the D (6 bases). The length of the CDR3 is 16 residues. Germline CDR1 is DFQATT and CDR2 is SNEGSKA (reference sequence). Trimming cost V 3 bases and J 0 bases, with 17 bases left between them. The CDR3 DNA reads as TGCAGTGCTAGTCACCCTGGGACGGGGGACCAAGAGACCCAGTACTTC. Residues: CSASHPGTGDQETQYF.

In the case of this clonotype: No conserved phenylalanine or tryptophan is present at the end of the CDR3, so a read error is the likely explanation. No DNA is shown, since the ends of the CDR3 on it are uncertain; the CDR3 is the one TCRdb lists. The gene calls are TRBV10-3 and TRBJ2-1; TRBD1, the D gene given by the table, was not confirmed from the DNA. The CDR3 is 15 residues long, ends included. The germline V gene encodes CDR1 ENHRY and CDR2 SYGVKD. The CDR3 here is CAISNEGAGGYTFGS.

This clonotype was seen repeatedly, ten times or more. The chain recombines TRBV5-5 with TRBJ2-5; 8 bases line up with TRBD1. The CDR3 sequence is 15 residues long. Germline V gives CDR1 SGHKS, CDR2 YYEKEE (reference sequence). J gave up 5 bases and V 0 bases, and 6 bases lay outside the gene matches. The CDR3 DNA sequence: TGTGCCAGCAGCTTGGGACCGGGACAGGCGGAGACCCAGTACTTC. It specifies CASSLGPGQAETQYF. Full variable domain (missing parts from reference TRBV5-5 and TRBJ2-5): DAGVTQSPTHLIKTRGQQVTLRCSPISGHKSVSWYQQVLGQGPQFIFQYYEKEERGRGNFPDRFSARQFPNYSSELNVNALLLGDSALYLCASSLGPGQAETQYFGPGTRLLVL.

The chain links TRBV7-8 to TRBJ1-5; a weak D match, TRBD1 (5 bases). There are 13 residues in the CDR3. With 8 bases removed from V and 6 bases from J, the gap between germline ends came to 14 bases. Germline-derived CDR1 and CDR2 are SGHVS and FQNEAQ. CDR3 in DNA: TGTGCCAGCGGGGGAGGGACGGCTCAGCCCCAGCATTTT. It encodes CASGGGTAQPQHF.

This clonotype was seen at least ten times. The chain links TRBV7-2 to TRBJ2-5, with TRBD1 matching over 7 bases. CDR3 length: 14 residues. V was clipped by 2 bases and J by 4 bases; unmatched bases: 4. Germline-derived CDR1 and CDR2 are SGHTA and FQGNSA. DNA of the CDR3: TGTGCCAGCAGCTTAAATCGACAGGGAGAGACCCAGTACTTC. It is translated as CASSLNRQGETQYF.

This clonotype was counted ten times or more. The CDR3 DNA is TGCAGTGCACGCTGGCTAAGCTACAATGAGCAGTTCTTC. Translated, it gives CSARWLSYNEQFF. This chain joins TRBV20-1 and TRBJ2-1, with unresolved D. The length of the CDR3 is 13 residues. V was shortened by 6 bases and J by 3 bases, with 12 bases between the two germline ends. Germline V gene sequence: CDR1 DFQATT, CDR2 SNEGSKA (reference sequence).

Concerning this clonotype itself: A much larger clonotype is one base distant, so this may be a read error. The chain uses TRBV5-1 and TRBJ2-4; 13 nucleotides agree with TRBD2. The CDR3 covers 15 residues. V lost 4 bases to trimming and J lost 13 bases; unmatched junction nucleotides: 11. Germline CDR1 is SGHRS and CDR2 is YFSETQ. CDR3 nucleotides: TGCGCCAGCAGCGCCACTAGCGGGGGGGCGAATGAGCAGTACTTC. This encodes CASSATSGGANEQYF.

This clonotype was observed a handful of times. A much larger clone differs from this one at a single base, so this may be a read error. The chain joins TRBV25-1 to TRBJ2-5; D may match TRBD1 or TRBD2 (5 bases each). The tail of the sequence fits TRBJ2-1 better, so the J call may be wrong. The germline gives CDR1 MGHDK, CDR2 SYGVNS. This CDR3 has 12 amino acids. The CDR3 is CASTGTQETQFF. CDR3 in DNA: TGTGCCAGCACAGGGACGCAAGAGACCCAGTTCTTC.

Comments on this clonotype: Since a much larger clone is just one base distant, this may be a read error. V and J are TRBV7-8 and TRBJ2-3, with 7 bases matching TRBD2. Germline assignment: CDR1 SGHVS and CDR2 FQNEAQ. The CDR3 is made up of 16 amino acids. In nucleotides, the CDR3 is TGTGCCAGCAGCCAAGGGACGGCGACTAGCACAGATGCGCAGTATTTT. It codes for CASSQGTATSTDAQYF.

Note on this clonotype: The junction and the germline gene differ at one end; a read error may be behind it. CDR3 loop: CTSSQYSHTDTQYF. In nucleotides, the CDR3 is TGTACCAGCAGTCAGTACTCTCACACAGATACGCAGTATTTT. The V call is TRBV6-5, the J call TRBJ2-3; D remains unclear. The CDR3 length is 14 residues. CDR1 is MNHEY and CDR2 is SVGAGI in the germline V gene.